These T cell receptor beta chains were read from a single sample in a study of blood T cells in healthy people across ages. One entry per CDR3 protein results from TCRdb running MiXCR on the 5' RACE reads. The sample shows roughly 2 million distinct CDR3 sequences, around half of them seen only once. The sequencing input was blood. The receptor source for this set is a woman in her forties in good health. CDR3s include the opening cysteine and the closing phenylalanine or tryptophan. Each record gives: J gene, V gene, D gene, clone size, CDR3 protein, CDR3 DNA. D genes are given only for firm matches. Not every row has a clone size; where given, it reads once, few, many or a size class.

TRBJ2-1,TRBV28,TRBD1,NA,CASKGTGIDYNEQFF,TGTGCCAGCAAAGGGACAGGGATCGACTACAATGAGCAGTTCTTC
TRBJ1-2,TRBV4-2,NA,NA,CASSQDRARTANYGYTF,TGTGCCAGCAGCCAAGATCGGGCACGGACAGCTAACTATGGCTACACCTTC
TRBJ1-2,TRBV7-9,NA,NA,CASSTPGEVAGYTF,TGTGCCAGCAGCACACCGGGTGAGGTGGCTGGCTACACCTTC
TRBJ2-3,TRBV10-3,NA,NA,CAISEAGLGTDTQYF,TGTGCCATCAGTGAGGCGGGGCTTGGCACAGATACGCAGTATTTT
TRBJ2-3,TRBV4-2,TRBD2,NA,CASSQLVGGTDTQYF,TGTGCCAGCAGCCAACTTGTGGGGGGGACAGATACGCAGTATTTT
TRBJ2-6,TRBV11-2,NA,NA,CASSSYRVAGANVLTF,TGTGCCAGCAGCTCCTACAGGGTAGCTGGGGCCAACGTCCTGACTTTC
TRBJ2-7,TRBV7-2,NA,few,CASSPPRPGVFYEQYF,TGTGCCAGCAGCCCACCCCGCCCGGGAGTCTTCTACGAGCAGTACTTC
TRBJ1-4,TRBV24-1,TRBD1,once,CATSDFRDRAQEKLFF,TGTGCCACCAGTGATTTCCGGGACAGGGCCCAGGAAAAACTGTTTTTT
TRBJ1-4,TRBV21-1,NA,NA,CASSKAAQVREKLFF,TGTGCCAGCAGCAAAGCGGCGCAGGTTCGGGAAAAACTGTTTTTT
TRBJ1-2,TRBV6-1,NA,NA,CASIRTLGGGYTF,TGTGCCAGCATCCGGACTTTGGGGGGCGGCTACACCTTC
TRBJ1-2,TRBV28,TRBD1,NA,CASRGTGSYGYTF,TGTGCCAGCAGGGGGACAGGCAGCTATGGCTACACCTTC
TRBJ1-2,TRBV12-3/TRBV12-4,NA,NA,CASSQGQRGGNYGYTF,TGTGCCAGCAGCCAAGGGCAGCGAGGAGGTAACTATGGCTACACCTTC
TRBJ2-4,TRBV7-9,TRBD1,NA,CASSPNRDRGNIQYF,TGTGCCAGCAGCCCCAACCGGGACAGGGGTAACATTCAGTACTTC
TRBJ2-1,TRBV7-9,TRBD1,NA,CASSKQGALYNEQFF,TGTGCCAGCAGCAAACAGGGGGCTCTGTACAATGAGCAGTTCTTC
TRBJ2-1,TRBV20-1,TRBD2,NA,CSKASGAGSGEQFF,TGCAGTAAGGCGTCTGGAGCGGGGAGCGGTGAGCAGTTCTTC
TRBJ2-7,TRBV28,TRBD1,NA,CASNPGQGTEQYF,TGTGCCAGCAATCCGGGACAGGGAACCGAGCAGTACTTC